The 26 T cell receptor beta chains given below trace back to one sample, sequenced in a study of post-analysis software for immune sequencing data (dated by TCRdb to the mid-2010s). The investigation overall reported the following: Significantly higher frequencies in patients than in controls were found for several TRBV segments, including TRBV5-6, TRBV5-1 and TRBV20-1.

To prepare the library, PCR was applied. The instrument was an Illumina HiSeq 2500. To reduce PCR and sequencing biases, unique molecular identifiers were built into the TCR beta cDNA libraries. TCRdb itself trimmed the public reads at Q25 with fastp, ran MiXCR and retained productive beta chains. Merged by CDR3 protein, the rows form single entries marked with the most common genes and DNA. Counted in this sample were 150,000 to 200,000 distinct CDR3 sequences; 30% of them appeared once. Jointly, the top ten make up about 1.6% of the sample. Their cognate antigens are unknown. The sample consisted of blood. The origin of the receptors is a girl under 18 with multiple sclerosis.

On this clonotype: A single base separates this from a much larger clone, so it may be a read error. The chain employs TRBV7-2 and TRBJ2-1; tentatively, D is TRBD2 (5 bases). The DNA matches TRBJ2-7 better at its end, which makes the J call doubtful. CDR1 is SGHTA, CDR2 FQGNSA, per germline. This CDR3 contains 16 residues. This CDR3 reads CASSPPDFTSYNEQYF. The CDR3 nucleotides read TGTGCCAGCAGCCCCCCGGACTTCACCTCCTACAATGAGCAGTACTTC.

This clonotype was observed at least ten times. V gene TRBV5-1 combines with J gene TRBJ1-5; D is unresolved. Between the trimmed V and J ends, which lost 5 bases and 5 bases, there was a span of 11 bases. The CDR3 contains 13 residues. Per the germline V gene, CDR1 is SGHRS and CDR2 is YFSETQ. The CDR3 sequence: CASSLLGDQPQHF. The CDR3 region has the DNA TGCGCCAGCAGTCTGCTCGGGGATCAGCCCCAGCATTTT.

This clonotype was seen ten or more times. This rearrangement joins TRBV20-1 to TRBJ2-5; 12 nucleotides align to TRBD2. V was pared by 6 bases and J by 7 bases, with 6 bases of the junction left unmatched. The germline CDR1 and CDR2 sequences are DFQATT and SNEGSKA (reference sequence). CDR3 length equals 13 residues. The CDR3 protein is CSARLAGEGTQYF. Written as DNA, the CDR3 is TGCAGTGCGAGACTAGCGGGAGAAGGGACCCAGTACTTC.

This clonotype was counted ten times or more. The CDR3, as DNA: TGCGCCAGCAGCTCCGCGGTACCGAACACTGAAGCTTTCTTT. This sequence encodes CASSSAVPNTEAFF. V is TRBV5-1 and J is TRBJ1-1; D remains unclear. The ends were cut back, 3 bases at V and 1 base at J, with 10 bases in the middle. The CDR3 totals 14 residues. CDR1 is SGHRS, CDR2 YFSETQ, per germline.

This clonotype was seen ten or more times. V usage is TRBV4-1 and J usage is TRBJ2-7, with a weak D call TRBD1 (6 bases). V shed 0 bases and J shed 0 bases, with 6 bases lying between them. Looked up from germline, CDR1 is MGHRA and CDR2 is YSYEKL. CDR3 size: 14 residues. In nucleotides, the CDR3 is TGCGCCAGCAGCCAAGAGGACAGCTCCTACGAGCAGTACTTC. Amino acids: CASSQEDSSYEQYF.

The chain employs TRBV15 and TRBJ2-2; no firm D call. This CDR3 contains 13 residues. V was shortened by 0 bases and J by 4 bases, with 3 bases between the two germline ends. Per the germline V gene, CDR1 is LNHNV and CDR2 is YYDKDF (reference sequence). CDR3 residues: CATSREGTGELFF. The CDR3 coding sequence is TGTGCCACCAGCAGAGAGGGCACCGGGGAGCTGTTTTTT. Drawing the rest from reference TRBV15 and TRBJ2-2, the complete variable domain is DAMVIQNPRYQVTQFGKPVTLSCSQTLNHNVMYWYQQKSSQAPKLLFHYYDKDFNNEADTPDNFQSRRPNTSFCFLDIRSPGLGDTAMYLCATSREGTGELFFGEGSRLTVL.

CDR3 loop: CASSPTSGRASKPYEQYF. In DNA form, the CDR3 reads TGTGCCAGCAGTCCGACTAGCGGGAGGGCCTCTAAGCCTTACGAGCAGTACTTC. The chain uses TRBV12-3 or TRBV12-4 and TRBJ2-5; 14 positions match TRBD2. The DNA end favors TRBJ2-7, so the J call may be wrong. The CDR3 runs to 18 residues.

As for this clonotype: Being one base from a much bigger clone, this may be a read error. The V and J genes are TRBV28 and TRBJ2-7, with D uncertain. Looked up from germline, CDR1 is MDHEN and CDR2 is SYDVKM. V gave up 9 bases and J gave up 0 bases, with 9 bases separating them. This CDR3 has 12 residues. CDR3 loop: CASCRSSYEQYF. For the CDR3, the DNA is TGTGCCAGTTGCAGGTCCTCCTACGAGCAGTACTTC.

This clonotype was detected ten times or more. The rearrangement uses TRBV10-3 and TRBJ2-5; D is unclear. This CDR3 spans 11 amino acids. The germline gives CDR1 ENHRY, CDR2 SYGVKD. V was pared by 3 bases and J by 5 bases, with 4 bases between. The CDR3 coding sequence is TGTGCCATCAGTGATTTGGAGACCCAGTACTTC. Translating it yields CAISDLETQYF.

The chain's CDR3 is CASSYRDVIYF. In DNA, the CDR3 is TGTGCCAGCAGTTACAGGGATGTCATATATTTT. The chain combines TRBV6-6 with TRBJ1-3; no clear D. With 2 bases removed from V and 12 bases from J, the gap between germline ends came to 8 bases. The CDR3 is made up of 11 amino acids. Germline V gene data show CDR1 as MNHNY and CDR2 as SVGAGI (reference sequence).

This clonotype was seen a few times. This rearrangement joins TRBV4-1 to TRBJ1-2, with D possibly TRBD1 on 5 matching bases. CDR1 MGHRA and CDR2 YSYEKL come from the germline V gene. CDR3 size: 14 residues. The V end was cut by 1 base, the J end by 8 bases, with 14 bases between. CDR3 DNA: TGCGCCAGCAGCCAAGCGGCAGGGAATCCGGGCTACACCTTC. Translation gives CASSQAAGNPGYTF.

This clonotype occurred many times. The chain combines TRBV7-2 with TRBJ2-1; 8 nucleotides align to TRBD2. The CDR3 has 13 amino acids. Trimming at V came to 2 bases and at J to 10 bases, leaving 4 bases not matched to a gene. The germline V gene has CDR1 SGHTA and CDR2 FQGNSA. The CDR3 sequence is CASSLLSSGEQFF. CDR3 nucleotides: TGTGCCAGCAGCTTACTCTCTAGCGGGGAGCAGTTCTTC.

This clonotype was seen a handful of times. CDR3: CASSSSSHEQYF. CDR3 DNA: TGTGCCAGCAGCTCGAGTTCGCACGAGCAGTACTTC. This sequence joins TRBV7-9 and TRBJ2-7, with unresolved D. CDR3 size: 12 residues. Germline loops: CDR1 SEHNR, CDR2 FQNEAQ (reference sequence). The germline V and J ends were trimmed by 4 bases and 5 bases, with 9 bases remaining between them.

This clonotype was counted between two and nine times. This sequence may be a read error, since a much larger clone differs from it by one base. The chain uses TRBV29-1 and TRBJ2-7, with 7 bases fitting TRBD1. The ends lost 4 bases at V and 0 bases at J; junction bases unmatched: 12. The CDR3 contains 16 residues. Germline values: CDR1 SQVTM, CDR2 ANQGSEA. The CDR3 is CSVGSQTDRSSYEQYF. The CDR3 DNA reads as TGCAGCGTTGGGTCTCAGACGGACAGGAGCTCCTACGAGCAGTACTTC.

This clonotype was seen more than once but under ten times. J is TRBJ1-1 and V is TRBV20-1; perhaps TRBD1 as D (6 bases). The CDR3 runs to 15 residues. Trimming shortened V by 4 bases and J by 0 bases, and 15 bases separated the two germline ends. CDR1 and CDR2 from the germline V gene are DFQATT and SNEGSKA (reference sequence). This chain's CDR3 is CSAIPTGTMNTEAFF. In nucleotides, the CDR3 is TGCAGTGCTATCCCGACAGGAACGATGAACACTGAAGCTTTCTTT.

This clonotype appeared many times. This chain connects TRBV5-1 to TRBJ2-1; D not resolved. V lost 3 bases to trimming and J lost 6 bases, with 10 bases between them. Per germline, CDR1 SGHRS and CDR2 YFSETQ. CDR3 length equals 13 residues. This chain's CDR3 is CASSWLGPNEQFF. In nucleotides, the CDR3 is TGCGCCAGCAGCTGGCTAGGTCCCAATGAGCAGTTCTTC.

There are a few counts of this clonotype. The chain is built from TRBV5-1 and TRBJ2-1; 7 bases agree with TRBD2. J was trimmed by 5 bases and V by 4 bases; bases with no gene match: 9. Germline CDR1 is SGHRS and CDR2 is YFSETQ. The CDR3 sequence is 15 residues long. The CDR3 coding sequence is TGCGCCAGCAGCACGGGCGCGACTAGCAACAATGAGCAGTTCTTC. Translated, it gives CASSTGATSNNEQFF.

The V and J genes are TRBV2 and TRBJ2-1; the match to TRBD2 covers 8 bases. Per the germline V gene, CDR1 is SNHLY and CDR2 is FYNNEI. The V segment lost 8 bases and the J segment 6 bases; nucleotides outside the gene matches: 3. This CDR3 comprises 12 residues. The CDR3 is CASQLAANEQFF. CDR3 sequence (DNA): TGTGCCAGCCAACTAGCGGCCAATGAGCAGTTCTTC.

There are many counts of this clonotype. V and J are TRBV3-1 and TRBJ2-4; D is undetermined. Trimming removed 2 bases from V and 7 bases from J, with 12 bases in between. CDR3 length equals 14 residues. The V gene's germline CDR1 is LGHDT and CDR2 YNNKEL (reference sequence). CDR3 sequence reads: CASSQLTDGNIQYF. CDR3 nucleotide sequence: TGTGCCAGCAGCCAATTGACGGACGGGAACATTCAGTACTTC.

V is TRBV20-1 and J is TRBJ2-4; 8 bases line up with TRBD1. The ends lost 5 bases at V and 0 bases at J; junction bases unmatched: 15. The CDR3 consists of 18 residues. CDR1 and CDR2 from the germline V gene are DFQATT and SNEGSKA (reference sequence). CDR3 amino acids: CSAAGQEFQLLAKNIQYF. The CDR3, as DNA: TGCAGTGCTGCGGGACAGGAATTTCAACTTCTAGCCAAAAACATTCAGTACTTC.

This clonotype showed up many times. V usage is TRBV7-3 and J usage is TRBJ2-4; D gene ambiguous. Trimming removed 3 bases at V and 0 bases at J, with 15 bases between. The germline CDR1 and CDR2 sequences are SGHTA and FQGTGA. The CDR3 runs to 17 residues. The CDR3 DNA reads TGTGCCAGCAGCTTCCCACCTCCTGAGGTAGCCAAAAACATTCAGTACTTC. This gives the protein CASSFPPPEVAKNIQYF.

Details on this clonotype: This clone may be a read error of a much larger clone one base away. This chain links TRBV12-3 or TRBV12-4 with TRBJ2-7, with D possibly called TRBD1 or TRBD2 (5 bases each). The CDR3 has 15 amino acids. In DNA, the CDR3 is TGTGCCGGCAGTCTTGATTCCCGAGGGACGTACGAGCAGTACTTC. Translating it yields CAGSLDSRGTYEQYF.

This clonotype was detected only a few times. The chain employs TRBV18 and TRBJ2-5; D gene ambiguous. CDR3 length equals 13 residues. V dropped 3 bases and J dropped 1 base, with 6 bases sitting between them. The germline V gene encodes CDR1 KGHSH and CDR2 LQKENI. The CDR3 loop is CASSPTVQETQYF. The DNA of the CDR3 is TGTGCCAGCTCACCTACGGTCCAAGAGACCCAGTACTTC.

This chain connects TRBV6-1 to TRBJ1-3; D may be TRBD1 (6 bases). The CDR3 contains 14 residues. Germline loops: CDR1 MNHNS, CDR2 SASEGT. Trimming left V 7 bases short and J 3 bases short, with 13 bases between. The CDR3 sequence: CASIAGEGGNTIYF. Here the CDR3 DNA reads TGTGCCAGCATTGCAGGGGAAGGTGGAAACACCATATATTTT.

The V and J genes are TRBV20-1 and TRBJ2-1, with D tentatively TRBD2 (5 bases). Per germline, CDR1 DFQATT and CDR2 SNEGSKA (reference sequence). V shed 0 bases and J shed 4 bases, with 13 bases lying between them. The CDR3 is 15 residues long. The DNA for the CDR3 is TGCAGTGCTAGAGATGGAGGTCAGAAATACAATGAGCAGTTCTTC. Amino acids: CSARDGGQKYNEQFF.

This clonotype appeared many times. The V and J genes are TRBV20-1 and TRBJ2-3; unclear D gene. This CDR3 has 15 residues. In germline, CDR1 is DFQATT, CDR2 SNEGSKA (reference sequence). The V end lost 5 bases, the J end lost 3 bases, and 18 bases lay between the germline ends. The DNA for the CDR3 is TGCAGTGCTCCAGAGGCCCAGAAATTAACAGATACGCAGTATTTT. This codes for CSAPEAQKLTDTQYF.